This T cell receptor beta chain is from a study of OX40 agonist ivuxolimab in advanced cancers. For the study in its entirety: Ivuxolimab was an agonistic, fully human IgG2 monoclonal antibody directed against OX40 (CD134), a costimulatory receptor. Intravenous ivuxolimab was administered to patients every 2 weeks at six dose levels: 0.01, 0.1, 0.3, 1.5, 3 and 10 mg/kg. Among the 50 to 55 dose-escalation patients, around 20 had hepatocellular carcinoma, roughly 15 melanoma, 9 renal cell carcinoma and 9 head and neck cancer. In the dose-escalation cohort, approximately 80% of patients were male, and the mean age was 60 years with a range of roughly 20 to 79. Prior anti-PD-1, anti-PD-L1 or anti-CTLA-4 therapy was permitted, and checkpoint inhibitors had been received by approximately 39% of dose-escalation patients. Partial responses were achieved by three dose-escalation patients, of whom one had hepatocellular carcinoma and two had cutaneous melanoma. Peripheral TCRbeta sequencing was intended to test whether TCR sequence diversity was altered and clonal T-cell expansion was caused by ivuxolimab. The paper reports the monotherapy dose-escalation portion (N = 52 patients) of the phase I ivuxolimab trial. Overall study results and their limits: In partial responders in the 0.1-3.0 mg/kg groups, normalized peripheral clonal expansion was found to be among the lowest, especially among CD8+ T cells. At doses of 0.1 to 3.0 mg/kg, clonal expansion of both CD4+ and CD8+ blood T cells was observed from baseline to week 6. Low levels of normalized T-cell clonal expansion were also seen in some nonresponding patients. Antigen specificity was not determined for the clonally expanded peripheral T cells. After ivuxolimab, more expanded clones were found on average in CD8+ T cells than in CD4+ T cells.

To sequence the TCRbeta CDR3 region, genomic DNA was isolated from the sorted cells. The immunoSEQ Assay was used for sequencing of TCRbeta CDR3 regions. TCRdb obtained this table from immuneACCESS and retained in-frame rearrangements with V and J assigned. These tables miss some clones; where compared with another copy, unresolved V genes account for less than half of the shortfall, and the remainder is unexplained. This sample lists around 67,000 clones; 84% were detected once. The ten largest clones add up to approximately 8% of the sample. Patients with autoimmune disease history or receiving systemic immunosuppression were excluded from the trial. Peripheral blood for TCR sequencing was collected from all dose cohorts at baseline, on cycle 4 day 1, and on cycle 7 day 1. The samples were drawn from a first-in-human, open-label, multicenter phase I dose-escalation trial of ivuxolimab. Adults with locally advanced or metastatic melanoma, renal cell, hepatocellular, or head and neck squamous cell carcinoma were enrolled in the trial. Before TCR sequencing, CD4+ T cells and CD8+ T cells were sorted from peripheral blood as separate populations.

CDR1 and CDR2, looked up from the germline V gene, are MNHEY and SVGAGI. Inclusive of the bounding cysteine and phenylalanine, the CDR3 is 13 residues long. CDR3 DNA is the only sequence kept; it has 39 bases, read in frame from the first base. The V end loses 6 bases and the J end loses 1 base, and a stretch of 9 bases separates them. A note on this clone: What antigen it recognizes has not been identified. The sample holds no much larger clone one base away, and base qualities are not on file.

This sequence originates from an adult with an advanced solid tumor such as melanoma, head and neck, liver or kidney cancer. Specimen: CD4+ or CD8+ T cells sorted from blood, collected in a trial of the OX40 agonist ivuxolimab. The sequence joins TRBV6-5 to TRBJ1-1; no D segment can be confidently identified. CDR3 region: CASSLRRNTEAFF. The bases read TGTGCCAGCAGCTTACGACGGAACACTGAAGCTTTCTTT.